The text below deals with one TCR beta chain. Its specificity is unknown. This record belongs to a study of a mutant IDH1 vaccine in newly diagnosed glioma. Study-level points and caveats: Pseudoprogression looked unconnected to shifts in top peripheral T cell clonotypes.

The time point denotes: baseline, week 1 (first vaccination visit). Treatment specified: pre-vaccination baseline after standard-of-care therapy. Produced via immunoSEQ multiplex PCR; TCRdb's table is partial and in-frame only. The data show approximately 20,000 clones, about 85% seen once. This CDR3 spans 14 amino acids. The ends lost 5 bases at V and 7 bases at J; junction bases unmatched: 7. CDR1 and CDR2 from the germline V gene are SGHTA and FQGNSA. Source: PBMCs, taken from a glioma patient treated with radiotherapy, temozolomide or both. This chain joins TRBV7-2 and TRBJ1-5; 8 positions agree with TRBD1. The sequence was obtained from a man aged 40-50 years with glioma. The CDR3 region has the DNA TGTGCCAGCAGCCCCAGGGGGCAGGGCCAGCCCCAGCATTTT. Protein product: CASSPRGQGQPQHF.